Here is one T cell receptor (beta chain) with its context. These data are taken from a study of T cells in Graves' hyperthyroidism and ophthalmopathy. About the study: At the time of initial diagnosis and before any treatment, peripheral blood was collected.

TCR beta CDR3 region amplification was performed from RNA transcripts. First-round RT-PCR with HTBI primers amplified the TCR CDR3 region. TCRdb re-called the multiplex PCR reads through MiXCR, storing one row per CDR3 protein. Among about 350,000 distinct CDR3 sequences listed, around a sixth were seen once. Subjects with ophthalmopathy showed a Clinical Activity Score no lower than 3, a NOSPECS grade no lower than 4, and a duration shorter than 3 months. The study based diagnoses on clinical symptoms, serum thyroxine and TRAb, thyroid ultrasound and orbital computed tomography. The CDR3 consists of 15 residues. Trimming stripped 2 bases from V and 6 bases from J, with 16 bases between. CDR1 MNHEY and CDR2 SVGAGI come from the germline V gene.

The source of this sequence is a woman aged 40 to 55 with Graves' ophthalmopathy. Sequenced material: blood. The chain couples TRBV6-5 to TRBJ1-2; D gene ambiguous. The CDR3: CASSYRTGLTNGYTF. CDR3 coding DNA: TGTGCCAGCAGTTACAGGACCGGTTTAACGAATGGCTACACCTTC.